This section outlines one TCR beta chain sequence together with its context. The CDR3 totals 13 residues. CDR1 and CDR2 (germline): SGHAT, FQNNGV. Trimming pared 5 bases from V and 3 bases from J, leaving 10 bases between. The sample comes from a study of T cell responses to AZD1222 COVID-19 vaccine. Repertoires were generated with immunoSEQ multiplex PCR, while TCRdb's copy carries only in-frame clones and drops some. The sample has around 270,000 clones, around 92% seen once; the top ten hold 0.5% to 0.7%. The V gene is TRBV11-2, the J gene TRBJ1-1; D ambiguous. The input for sequencing was peripheral blood, taken 28 days after the second AZD1222 dose. The receptor was isolated from an adult who received the AZD1222 COVID-19 vaccine. The CDR3 region is CASSRPGDTEAFF. The CDR3 DNA sequence: TGTGCCAGCAGCCGGCCCGGGGACACTGAAGCTTTCTTT. Filled out from reference TRBV11-2 and TRBJ1-1, the complete variable domain reads EAGVAQSPRYKIIEKRQSVAFWCNPISGHATLYWYQQILGQGPKLLIQFQNNGVVDDSQLPKDRFSAERLKGVDSTLKIQPAKLEDSAVYLCASSRPGDTEAFFGQGTRLTVV.